This passage covers 10 T cell receptor beta chains from one sample sequenced in a study of CD8 T cells in Susac syndrome. When the RNA was reverse transcribed, random hexamers were used with an input of 0.5 to 1 ug. TCRdb fed the immunoSEQ multiplex PCR reads into MiXCR, producing one record per CDR3 protein. Of about 50,000 distinct CDR3 sequences listed, around 93% are singletons. Sequences were obtained from CD8+ T cells from PBMCs. Receptors originate from a human donor with multiple sclerosis.

The chain recombines TRBV6-1 with TRBJ2-4; D may correspond to TRBD1 or TRBD2 (5 bases each). Germline-derived CDR1 and CDR2 are MNHNS and SASEGT. Trimming pared 2 bases from V and 4 bases from J, leaving 21 bases between. The CDR3 loop spans 18 amino acids. CDR3 in amino acids: CASSEYVGAGSSKNIQYF. The CDR3, as DNA: TGTGCCAGCAGTGAATATGTCGGGGCAGGGTCGTCAAAAAACATTCAGTACTTC.

This clonotype has just a few counts. The CDR3 region is CASSDSYEQYF. DNA for the CDR3: TGTGCCAGCAGCGACTCCTACGAGCAGTACTTC. V usage is TRBV5-8 and J usage is TRBJ2-7; D is uncertain. Trimming took 4 bases from V and 0 from J, leaving 2 bases between them. The CDR3 extends over 11 amino acids. Germline V CDR1 and CDR2: SGHTS, YDEGEE. Based on the CDR3 plus reference TRBV5-8 and TRBJ2-7, the full variable domain is EAGVTQSPTHLIKTRGQQATLRCSPISGHTSVYWYQQALGLGLQFLLWYDEGEERNRGNFPPRFSGRQFPNYSSELNVNALELEDSALYLCASSDSYEQYFGPGTRLTVT.

The chain couples TRBV3-1 to TRBJ1-2, with D hard to call. Trimming removed 2 bases from V and 4 bases from J, with 8 bases in between. The V gene's germline CDR1 is LGHDT and CDR2 YNNKEL (reference sequence). The CDR3 sequence is 13 residues long. In DNA, the CDR3 is TGTGCCAGCAGCCAATCCACAGCCTATGGCTACACCTTC. The encoded protein is CASSQSTAYGYTF.

The chain uses TRBV7-9 and TRBJ2-1; either TRBD1 or TRBD2 may fit D (6 bases each). The CDR3 is made up of 16 amino acids. Per germline, CDR1 SEHNR and CDR2 FQNEAQ (reference sequence). Trimming removed 5 bases from V and 2 bases from J, with 16 bases in between. Here the CDR3 reads CASSPVGGGPYNEQFF. In DNA form, the CDR3 reads TGTGCCAGCAGCCCAGTGGGGGGCGGCCCCTACAATGAGCAGTTCTTC.

The chain links TRBV5-1 to TRBJ2-3; the D gene could be TRBD1 or TRBD2 (6 bases each). CDR1 and CDR2 (germline): SGHRS, YFSETQ. V was clipped by 1 base and J by 3 bases, with 12 bases between them. The CDR3 is made up of 15 amino acids. The CDR3 loop is CASSLYGGQTDTQYF. CDR3 in DNA: TGCGCCAGCAGCTTGTACGGGGGCCAGACAGATACGCAGTATTTT. The entire variable domain, with the rest obtained from reference TRBV5-1 and TRBJ2-3, is as follows: KAGVTQTPRYLIKTRGQQVTLSCSPISGHRSVSWYQQTPGQGLQFLFEYFSETQRNKGNFPGRFSGRQFSNSRSEMNVSTLELGDSALYLCASSLYGGQTDTQYFGPGTRLTVL.

The chain recombines TRBV5-4 with TRBJ2-5, with 10 bases that match TRBD1. This CDR3 spans 15 amino acids. The V gene's germline CDR1 is SGHNT and CDR2 YYREEE (reference sequence). V trimming: 4 bases; J trimming: 2 bases; junction bases outside the gene matches: 5. The CDR3 loop reads CASSPPGQGQETQYF. The CDR3 nucleotides read TGTGCCAGCAGCCCCCCGGGACAGGGGCAAGAGACCCAGTACTTC.

In its sample, this clonotype is medium-sized. The chain recombines TRBV19 with TRBJ1-1; TRBD1 is a possible D gene (5 bases). The V end lost 4 bases, the J end lost 0 bases, and 12 bases lay between the germline ends. Looked up from germline, CDR1 is LNHDA and CDR2 is SQIVND (reference sequence). The CDR3 is 15 residues long. Here the CDR3 reads CASSTADSMNTEAFF. The CDR3 DNA sequence: TGTGCCAGTAGTACGGCTGACAGCATGAACACTGAAGCTTTCTTT.

V usage is TRBV20-1 and J usage is TRBJ2-2, with TRBD1 as a possible D gene (5 bases). Germline V gene sequence: CDR1 DFQATT, CDR2 SNEGSKA (reference sequence). Trimming left V 0 bases short and J 2 bases short, with 13 bases between. The CDR3 is 16 residues long. CDR3 nucleotide sequence: TGCAGTGCTAGAGATGGGGCCCAGGGAAACACCGGGGAGCTGTTTTTT. Translating it yields CSARDGAQGNTGELFF.

This sequence joins TRBV18 and TRBJ2-2; tentative D call: TRBD2 (7 bases). The CDR3 is 16 residues long. Germline values: CDR1 KGHSH, CDR2 LQKENI. The V end was cut by 0 bases, the J end by 4 bases, with 12 bases between. For the CDR3, the DNA is TGTGCCAGCTCACCACCGAACAGGGAGGGCACCGGGGAGCTGTTTTTT. It yields the protein CASSPPNREGTGELFF.

The chain links TRBV2 to TRBJ2-7; no reliable D call. Per the germline V gene, CDR1 is SNHLY and CDR2 is FYNNEI. V was shortened by 3 bases and J by 7 bases, with 10 bases between the two germline ends. This CDR3 region has 12 residues. CDR3: CASSEATQEQYF. The CDR3 DNA reads as TGTGCCAGCAGTGAGGCAACTCAAGAGCAGTACTTC.